These 22 T cell receptor beta chains originate from one sample sequenced in a study of blood T cell repertoires in COVID-19. Here immunoSEQ multiplex PCR was the method, and the copy in TCRdb shows in-frame clones only, minus some. The table includes about 160,000 clones, roughly 85% detected once. The sample comprised PBMCs or T cells enriched from blood (not recorded which). The receptors here all came from a man in his fifties or sixties who had recovered from COVID-19.

The chain joins TRBV7-6 to TRBJ2-1; a weak D match, TRBD1 (6 bases). Germline loops: CDR1 SGHVS, CDR2 FNYEAQ. Trimming cost V 5 bases and J 10 bases, with 12 bases left between them. This CDR3 comprises 12 residues. The CDR3 here is CASSPRGREQFF. DNA for the CDR3: TGTGCCAGCAGCCCCAGGGGTCGGGAGCAGTTCTTC.

This chain connects TRBV5-1 to TRBJ2-1; 10 bases fit TRBD2. CDR1 and CDR2 from the germline V gene are SGHRS and YFSETQ. The CDR3 has 14 residues. The V segment lost 6 bases and the J segment 5 bases; nucleotides outside the gene matches: 5. This CDR3 is CASKGTSDHNEQFF. In DNA, the CDR3 is TGCGCCAGCAAGGGGACTAGCGATCACAATGAGCAGTTCTTC.

V is TRBV21-1 and J is TRBJ1-5; TRBD1 reflects the table's D call only, with no check against the DNA. TRBV21-1 counts as a pseudogene. This CDR3 contains 18 residues. CDR3 sequence reads: CASSIHGQGRHSNQPQHF. The DNA of the CDR3 is TGTGCCAGCAGCATACACGGACAGGGCCGACATAGCAATCAGCCCCAGCATTTT.

The rearrangement joins TRBV4-1 to TRBJ1-5; TRBD1 agrees at 9 bases. Germline-derived CDR1 and CDR2 are MGHRA and YSYEKL. Trimming at V came to 4 bases and at J to 7 bases, leaving 8 bases not matched to a gene. CDR3 length: 15 amino acids. CDR3 amino acids: CASSLNPTGGQPQHF. In DNA, the CDR3 is TGCGCCAGCAGCCTGAACCCGACAGGGGGGCAGCCCCAGCATTTT.

V usage is TRBV9 and J usage is TRBJ1-5, with TRBD1 matching over 7 bases. The V and J ends lost 2 bases and 6 bases, in that order; junction bases with no gene match: 5. CDR3 length: 14 residues. Germline V gene lookup returns CDR1 SGDLS and CDR2 YYNGEE. Here the CDR3 reads CASSVSGGRQPQHF. The CDR3 region has the DNA TGTGCCAGCAGCGTTTCAGGGGGTCGTCAGCCCCAGCATTTT.

This clone was detected only a few times. This chain uses TRBV2 with TRBJ2-7; 9 bases match TRBD2. The CDR3 length is 16 residues. With V trimmed by 7 bases and J by 0 bases, 10 bases remained unmatched. From germline, CDR1 is SNHLY and CDR2 FYNNEI. CDR3 loop: CASTPRTSALSYEQYF. As DNA, the CDR3 is TGTGCCAGCACCCCGCGGACTAGCGCCCTCTCCTACGAGCAGTACTTC.

The chain has TRBV2 and TRBJ2-1; the match to TRBD1 covers 7 bases. This CDR3 has 14 amino acids. Germline CDR1 reads SNHLY; CDR2 reads FYNNEI. After removal of 6 bases from V and 9 bases from J, the junction contained 11 bases not matched to a gene. CDR3 nucleotides: TGTGCCAGCAGGGCCGGGACAGAACGGGGTGAGCAGTTCTTC. Its protein product is CASRAGTERGEQFF.

The CDR3 spells CASSFPRAPYEQYF. The CDR3 DNA reads as TGTGCCAGCAGTTTCCCCAGGGCCCCCTACGAGCAGTACTTC. This chain links TRBV28 with TRBJ2-7; tentative D call: TRBD1 (5 bases). Deletions cut 3 bases from V and 2 bases from J, with 11 bases between. The V gene's germline CDR1 is MDHEN and CDR2 SYDVKM. There are 14 residues in the CDR3.

The chain has TRBV3-1 (or the pseudogene TRBV3-2) and TRBJ1-5; 7 bases match TRBD1. CDR1 and CDR2 from the germline V gene are LGHDT and YNNKEL (reference sequence). Germline trimming cut 4 bases from V and 6 bases from J; bases unmatched to any gene: 9. This CDR3 has 15 residues. CDR3: CASSPSDRAGQPQHF. CDR3 DNA sequence: TGTGCCAGCAGCCCGTCAGACAGGGCCGGTCAGCCCCAGCATTTT.

This clone was observed a handful of times. V gene TRBV5-1 combines with J gene TRBJ2-2, with D perhaps TRBD2 (6 bases). Germline CDR1 SGHRS, CDR2 YFSETQ. CDR3 length equals 15 residues. V was shortened by 0 bases and J by 4 bases, with 10 bases between the two germline ends. CDR3 sequence reads: CASSLGLASTGELFF. CDR3 nucleotides: TGCGCCAGCAGCTTGGGGCTAGCGTCCACCGGGGAGCTGTTTTTT.

In this sample, this clone turned up once. The chain has TRBV11-3 and TRBJ2-3; D might be TRBD2 (6 bases). V was trimmed by 3 bases and J by 0 bases, leaving 10 bases between them. Germline-derived CDR1 and CDR2 are SGHNT and YENEEA. This CDR3 is built from 15 residues. The chain's CDR3 is CASSFSEGSTDTQYF. In DNA, the CDR3 is TGTGCCAGCAGCTTTTCGGAGGGGAGCACAGATACGCAGTATTTT.

This clone showed up just once. This chain links TRBV24-1 with TRBJ1-2; D gene unclear. V was pared by 1 base and J by 2 bases, with 4 bases between. The CDR3 runs 13 residues. Per germline, CDR1 KGHDR and CDR2 SFDVKD. The CDR3 nucleotides read TGTGCCACCAGTGATTTCGGGAACTATGGCTACACCTTC. Its protein is CATSDFGNYGYTF.

V usage is TRBV27 and J usage is TRBJ2-1; D possibly corresponds to TRBD1 (6 bases). Trimming pared 5 bases from V and 4 bases from J, leaving 12 bases between. Germline CDR1 and CDR2: MNHEY and SMNVEV (reference sequence). This CDR3 spans 14 amino acids. The CDR3 loop reads CASSRIDRYNEQFF. The CDR3 DNA reads TGTGCCAGCAGTCGAATCGACAGGTACAATGAGCAGTTCTTC.

The chain combines TRBV30 with TRBJ1-2; the D gene is possibly TRBD1 (5 bases). The CDR3 is made up of 12 amino acids. Between the trimmed V and J ends, which lost 2 bases and 7 bases, there was a span of 11 bases. CDR1 and CDR2 from the germline V gene are GTSNPN and SVGIG (reference sequence). The CDR3 loop is CAWSPQGSGYTF. The CDR3 DNA reads TGTGCCTGGAGTCCTCAGGGATCTGGCTACACCTTC.

V gene TRBV10-3 combines with J gene TRBJ1-6; 10 bases align to TRBD1. The germline CDR1 and CDR2 sequences are ENHRY and SYGVKD. V trimming: 4 bases; J trimming: 10 bases; junction bases outside the gene matches: 7. The CDR3 sequence is 15 residues long. The CDR3 region has the DNA TGTGCCATCAGTGGGTATGGGGACAGGGGCTCACCCCTCCACTTT. This gives the protein CAISGYGDRGSPLHF.

This clone was observed a few times. The rearrangement links TRBV10-2 to TRBJ2-7; a possible D gene is TRBD1 (5 bases). There are 14 residues in the CDR3. V dropped 0 bases and J dropped 2 bases, with 8 bases sitting between them. The germline gives CDR1 WSHSY, CDR2 SAAADI. CDR3 DNA sequence: TGCGCCAGCAGTGAGTCGAACAGGCCCTACGAGCAGTACTTC. Protein: CASSESNRPYEQYF.

This clone was recorded once. The chain combines TRBV12-5 with TRBJ2-6; no reliable D call. The germline V gene encodes CDR1 LGHNT and CDR2 FRNRAP. The CDR3 has 13 residues. V lost 7 bases to trimming and J lost 0 bases, with 4 bases between them. The CDR3 here is CASDRSGANVLTF. The DNA for the CDR3 is TGTGCTAGTGATCGCTCTGGGGCCAACGTCCTGACTTTC.

The chain joins TRBV5-1 to TRBJ2-1, with D uncertain. The CDR3 has 11 residues. V was trimmed by 5 bases and J by 9 bases, leaving 9 bases between them. Germline assignment: CDR1 SGHRS and CDR2 YFSETQ. Here the CDR3 reads CASRTEVEQFF. Here the CDR3 DNA reads TGCGCCAGCAGGACCGAGGTTGAGCAGTTCTTC.

The chain uses TRBV7-3 and TRBJ2-5; possible D gene TRBD1, 5 bases. V was shortened by 6 bases and J by 3 bases, with 11 bases between the two germline ends. The CDR3 runs to 13 residues. Germline V CDR1 and CDR2: SGHTA, FQGTGA. The DNA for the CDR3 is TGTGCCAGCAGTTTAGGACACAAAGAGACCCAGTACTTC. Protein: CASSLGHKETQYF.

V usage is TRBV27 and J usage is TRBJ2-2; perhaps TRBD2 as D (6 bases). The CDR3 contains 15 residues. Trimming stripped 6 bases from V and 6 bases from J, with 17 bases between. The V gene's germline CDR1 is MNHEY and CDR2 SMNVEV (reference sequence). The CDR3 here is CASRGWDFAPGELFF. CDR3 DNA: TGTGCCAGCAGGGGGTGGGACTTCGCTCCCGGGGAGCTGTTTTTT.

The genes are TRBV9 and TRBJ2-2, with 10 bases matching TRBD1. V was pared by 10 bases and J by 0 bases, with 6 bases of the junction left unmatched. The germline V gene has CDR1 SGDLS and CDR2 YYNGEE. This CDR3 is built from 15 residues. The CDR3: CACRQGATNTGELFF. CDR3 in DNA: TGTGCCTGCCGACAGGGGGCTACGAACACCGGGGAGCTGTTTTTT.

The V and J genes are TRBV9 and TRBJ2-7; possibly TRBD2 for D (6 bases). Germline CDR1 SGDLS, CDR2 YYNGEE. Deletions cut 4 bases from V and 0 bases from J, with 11 bases between. The length of the CDR3 is 14 residues. The CDR3 here is CASSFRGTSYEQYF. The CDR3 DNA sequence: TGTGCCAGCAGCTTCCGCGGGACCTCCTACGAGCAGTACTTC. The full variable domain, with the rest looked up from reference TRBV9 and TRBJ2-7, is DSGVTQTPKHLITATGQRVTLRCSPRSGDLSVYWYQQSLDQGLQFLIQYYNGEERAKGNILERFSAQQFPDLHSELNLSSLELGDSALYFCASSFRGTSYEQYFGPGTRLTVT.